This is a list of T cell receptor beta chains from one sample in a study of beta chain features in type 1 diabetes. The repertoire was sequenced with immunoSEQ multiplex PCR; TCRdb's copy has only in-frame clones and lacks some. The sample lists 310,000 or so clones, approximately 9.9% seen once, with 0.95% to 1.1% in the top ten. The sample taken for sequencing was central memory CD4+ T cells from blood. The receptors shown here come from a man in his thirties or forties with type 1 diabetes. The conserved cysteine and the conserved F or W are not part of the CDR3 here. Each record gives: V gene, J gene, CDR3 length, CDR3 protein.

>TRBV5-4|TRBJ2-5|11
ASGLAGVETQY
>TRBV5-6|TRBJ1-2|12
ASRRGQGNYGYT
>TRBV10-2|TRBJ1-2|12
ASSAADSHYGYT
>TRBV30|TRBJ2-5|13
AWSVGQRSKETQY
>TRBV6-5|TRBJ2-7|11
ASRSSGGYEQY
>TRBV29-1|TRBJ2-3|11
SVEGGAADTQY
>TRBV4-1|TRBJ1-1|11
ASSQDANTEAF
>TRBV9|TRBJ2-1|12
ASSFRGFGNEQF
>TRBV7-9|NA|11
ASSLGQGHEQY
>TRBV2|TRBJ1-5|13
ASSGPQRRNQPQH
>TRBV7-2|TRBJ2-2|15
ASSSPTDRTNTGELF
>TRBV4-3|TRBJ2-2|14
ASSQDQSGGTGELF
>TRBV29-1|TRBJ2-2|12
SVDIGGSRGELF
>TRBV27|TRBJ1-2|10
ASSFTNYGYT
>TRBV11-2|TRBJ2-7|12
ASSPRQGGYEQY
>TRBV9|TRBJ2-3|14
ASSVLHGGAGDTQY
>TRBV7-2|TRBJ2-6|15
ASSLAQPSSGANVLT
>TRBV11-2|TRBJ2-3|14
ASSLVAGAPTDTQY
>TRBV5-1|TRBJ1-4|13
ASSFSGTTNEKLF
>TRBV9|TRBJ1-4|13
ASSRDRAGLEKLF
>TRBV5-8|TRBJ2-5|12
ASSITGEVETQY
>TRBV2|TRBJ2-7|13
ASSALAGGLDEQY
>TRBV2|TRBJ1-1|11
ASNPQGAAEAF
>TRBV29-1|TRBJ1-1|11
SGLRVGNTEAF
>TRBV7-9|TRBJ1-5|11
ASSRTDNQPQH
>TRBV4-3|TRBJ1-1|13
ASSQSPGRNTEAF
>TRBV28|TRBJ2-5|15
ASSSPRDRKERETQY